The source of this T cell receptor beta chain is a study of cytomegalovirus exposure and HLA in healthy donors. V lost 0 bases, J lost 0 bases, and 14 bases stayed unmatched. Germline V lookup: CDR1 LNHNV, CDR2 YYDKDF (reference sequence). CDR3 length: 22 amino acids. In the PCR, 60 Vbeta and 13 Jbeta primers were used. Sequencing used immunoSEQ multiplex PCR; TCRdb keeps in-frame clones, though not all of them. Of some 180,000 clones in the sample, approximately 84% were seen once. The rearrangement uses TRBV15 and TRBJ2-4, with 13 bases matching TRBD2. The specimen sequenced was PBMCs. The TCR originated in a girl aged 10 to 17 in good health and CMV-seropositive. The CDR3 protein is CATSRDRDTGTSGVLAKNIQYF. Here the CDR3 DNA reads TGTGCCACCAGCAGAGACCGGGACACCGGGACTAGCGGGGTACTAGCCAAAAACATTCAGTACTTC.